The next 15 T cell receptor beta chains were all read from a single sample in a study of T-cell reconstitution after alpha-beta-depleted transplantation in children. A TCRbeta library incorporating unique molecular identifiers was prepared. TCRdb fed the PCR reads into MiXCR, producing one record per CDR3 protein. The sample carries some 450,000 distinct CDR3 sequences, over 40% recorded once. The sequences come from PBMCs, collected before TCRalphabeta/CD19-depleted stem cell transplant. All receptors derive from a girl aged 2-10 years with aplastic anemia, due to receive a stem cell transplant.

The chain employs TRBV7-9 and TRBJ2-3; 8 bases line up with TRBD2. V shed 5 bases and J 4 bases; nucleotides not matched to a gene: 8. Germline V gene lookup returns CDR1 SEHNR and CDR2 FQNEAQ (reference sequence). There are 15 residues in the CDR3. This CDR3 reads CASSPGGAGSDTQYF. CDR3 sequence (DNA): TGTGCCAGCAGCCCCGGGGGGGCGGGCTCAGATACGCAGTATTTT.

Ten or more counts support this clonotype. This rearrangement joins TRBV18 to TRBJ2-3; D uncertain. CDR3 length: 15 residues. V was clipped by 3 bases and J by 0 bases, with 10 bases between them. Germline V lookup: CDR1 KGHSH, CDR2 LQKENI. In DNA form, the CDR3 reads TGTGCCAGCTCACCGACGGCGGTTAGCACAGATACGCAGTATTTT. Its protein product is CASSPTAVSTDTQYF.

The chain recombines TRBV13 with TRBJ1-5; D gene unclear. V was shortened by 2 bases and J by 3 bases, with 8 bases between the two germline ends. The CDR3 runs 14 residues. CDR1 PRHDT and CDR2 FYEKMQ come from the germline V gene (reference sequence). The CDR3, as DNA: TGTGCCAGCAGCTTACGGGGTTTCAATCAGCCCCAGCATTTT. Residues: CASSLRGFNQPQHF.

This chain connects TRBV20-1 to TRBJ2-3; D gene uncertain. The germline CDR1 and CDR2 sequences are DFQATT and SNEGSKA (reference sequence). Trimming took 5 bases from V and 1 from J, leaving 7 bases between them. This CDR3 has 12 amino acids. The CDR3 DNA is TGCAGTGCTGTGGACGGCACAGATACGCAGTATTTT. It translates to CSAVDGTDTQYF.

The sample holds many counts of this clonotype. The chain is built from TRBV20-1 and TRBJ2-5; 7 bases are shared with TRBD1. V was pared by 6 bases and J by 5 bases, with 12 bases of the junction left unmatched. The CDR3 loop spans 14 amino acids. The V gene's germline CDR1 is DFQATT and CDR2 SNEGSKA (reference sequence). Here the CDR3 reads CSAAETGSGETQYF. The CDR3 coding sequence is TGCAGTGCCGCGGAGACAGGGTCCGGGGAGACCCAGTACTTC.

The chain couples TRBV12-3 or TRBV12-4 to TRBJ1-2; tentative D call: TRBD1 (5 bases). V was clipped by 4 bases and J by 3 bases, with 12 bases between them. The CDR3 has 14 residues. CDR3 bases: TGTGCCAGCAGTTGGGGACGGGAGGACTATGGCTACACCTTC. Amino acids: CASSWGREDYGYTF.

This clonotype was observed a few times. The CDR3 coding sequence is TGCAGCATTAGGGACAGCTCCTATAATTCACCCCTCCACTTT. Protein sequence: CSIRDSSYNSPLHF. The rearrangement joins TRBV29-1 to TRBJ1-6; 7 bases line up with TRBD1. The CDR3 length is 14 residues. Germline assignment: CDR1 SQVTM and CDR2 ANQGSEA. Trimming removed 8 bases from V and 0 bases from J; junction bases left unmatched: 4.

This clonotype was seen at least ten times. The chain carries TRBV28 and TRBJ2-7; 8 bases agree with TRBD1. CDR1 and CDR2 from the germline V gene are MDHEN and SYDVKM. V lost 3 bases, J lost 4 bases, and 5 bases stayed unmatched. This CDR3 has 14 residues. CDR3 DNA sequence: TGTGCCAGCAGTTTGCATCACAGGGGGTACGAGCAGTACTTC. This sequence encodes CASSLHHRGYEQYF.

The rearrangement links TRBV12-3 or TRBV12-4 to TRBJ2-3, with D perhaps matching TRBD1 (5 bases). V dropped 4 bases and J dropped 0 bases, with 8 bases sitting between them. The CDR3 contains 14 residues. The CDR3 reads CASSSDISTDTQYF. CDR3 in DNA: TGTGCCAGCAGTTCGGACATAAGCACAGATACGCAGTATTTT.

This clonotype was detected only a few times. This chain links TRBV6-2 or TRBV6-3 with TRBJ1-1; D is unclear. The ends were cut back, 0 bases at V and 1 base at J, with 6 bases in the middle. Germline V gene lookup returns CDR1 MNHEY and CDR2 SVGEGT. This CDR3 spans 14 amino acids. In DNA form, the CDR3 reads TGTGCCAGCAGTTACTCGACATGGAACACTGAAGCTTTCTTT. Translated, it gives CASSYSTWNTEAFF.

This clonotype has just a few counts. The J gene is TRBJ2-1, the V gene TRBV3-1, with unresolved D. V was shortened by 4 bases and J by 2 bases, with 21 bases between the two germline ends. The CDR3 spans 18 residues. The germline V gene encodes CDR1 LGHDT and CDR2 YNNKEL (reference sequence). CDR3 residues: CASSPRADRALPYNEQFF. CDR3 nucleotide sequence: TGTGCCAGCAGCCCCCGCGCGGACCGGGCCCTCCCCTACAATGAGCAGTTCTTC.

A word on this clonotype: Just one base apart from a much larger clone, this may be a read error. The chain employs TRBV7-7 and TRBJ2-5; 8 nucleotides align to TRBD1. CDR3 length equals 14 residues. Germline V gives CDR1 SSHAT, CDR2 FNYEAQ (reference sequence). V trimming: 1 base; J trimming: 4 bases; junction bases outside the gene matches: 2. CDR3 protein: CASSLGRGLETQYF. The CDR3 DNA reads as TGTGCCAGCAGCTTAGGCAGGGGGCTAGAGACCCAGTACTTC.

CDR3 sequence (DNA): TGCAGTGCAAAGGGGACGGAGAGTTATGGCTACACCTTC. It yields the protein CSAKGTESYGYTF. The chain combines TRBV20-1 with TRBJ1-2, with D perhaps matching TRBD1 (5 bases). The V gene's germline CDR1 is DFQATT and CDR2 SNEGSKA (reference sequence). The CDR3 contains 13 residues. Trimming cost V 6 bases and J 5 bases, with 16 bases left between them.

About this clonotype itself: Germline is not matched at one junction end, which may reflect a read error. The genes are TRBV7-2 and TRBJ2-3; D gene uncertain. This CDR3 contains 12 residues. From germline, CDR1 is SGHTA and CDR2 FQGNSA. CDR3 amino acids: CASSLEVPSTDF. CDR3 DNA: TGTGCCAGCAGCTTAGAGGTCCCTAGTACGGATTTT.

The chain links TRBV4-1 to TRBJ2-3; D is uncertain. Trimming shortened V by 0 bases and J by 2 bases, and 6 bases separated the two germline ends. Germline V gives CDR1 MGHRA, CDR2 YSYEKL. This CDR3 spans 14 amino acids. The CDR3 bases are TGCGCCAGCAGCCAAGAACTGTTCACAGATACGCAGTATTTT. The encoded protein is CASSQELFTDTQYF.